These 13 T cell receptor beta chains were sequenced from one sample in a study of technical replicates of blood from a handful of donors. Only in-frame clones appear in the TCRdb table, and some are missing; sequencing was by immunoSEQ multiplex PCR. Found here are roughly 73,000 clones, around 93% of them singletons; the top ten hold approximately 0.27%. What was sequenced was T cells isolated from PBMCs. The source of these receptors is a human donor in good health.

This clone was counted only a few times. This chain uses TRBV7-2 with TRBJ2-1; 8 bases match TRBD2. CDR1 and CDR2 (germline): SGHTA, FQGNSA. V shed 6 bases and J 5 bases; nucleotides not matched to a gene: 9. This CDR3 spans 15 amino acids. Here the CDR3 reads CASREHAGGNNEQFF. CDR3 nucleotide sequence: TGTGCCAGCAGGGAACATGCGGGGGGCAACAATGAGCAGTTCTTC.

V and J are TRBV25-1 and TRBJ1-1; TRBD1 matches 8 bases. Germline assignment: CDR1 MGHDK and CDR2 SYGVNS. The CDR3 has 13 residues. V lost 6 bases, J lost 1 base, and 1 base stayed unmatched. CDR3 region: CASRDRGNTEAFF. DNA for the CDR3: TGTGCCAGCAGAGACAGGGGGAACACTGAAGCTTTCTTT.

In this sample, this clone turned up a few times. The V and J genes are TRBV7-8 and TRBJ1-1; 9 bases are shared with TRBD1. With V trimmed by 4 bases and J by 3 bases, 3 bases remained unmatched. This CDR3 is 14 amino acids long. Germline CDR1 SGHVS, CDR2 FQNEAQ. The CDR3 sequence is CASSWTGEDTEAFF. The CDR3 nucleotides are TGTGCCAGCAGCTGGACAGGGGAGGACACTGAAGCTTTCTTT.

This CDR3 reads CASSLRGETYEQYF. CDR3 sequence (DNA): TGTGCCAGCAGTTTACGGGGGGAAACCTACGAGCAGTACTTC. V usage is TRBV28 and J usage is TRBJ2-7, with TRBD2 matching over 7 bases. The CDR3 consists of 14 residues. The germline gives CDR1 MDHEN, CDR2 SYDVKM. Trimming took 2 bases from V and 2 from J; bases not matched to a gene: 3.

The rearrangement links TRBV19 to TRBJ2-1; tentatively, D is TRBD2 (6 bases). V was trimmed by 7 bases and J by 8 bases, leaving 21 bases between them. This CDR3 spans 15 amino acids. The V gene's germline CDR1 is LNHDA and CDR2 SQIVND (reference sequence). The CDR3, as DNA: TGTGCCAGTACCTCACCCAGCGGGCTATTCGATGAGCAGTTCTTC. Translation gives CASTSPSGLFDEQFF.

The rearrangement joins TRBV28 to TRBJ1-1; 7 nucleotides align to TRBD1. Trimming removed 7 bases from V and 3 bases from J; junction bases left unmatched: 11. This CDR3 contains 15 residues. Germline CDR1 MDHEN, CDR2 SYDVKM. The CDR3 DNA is TGTGCCAGCAAGGCAGGGGGGTTTGGCGACACTGAAGCTTTCTTT. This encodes CASKAGGFGDTEAFF.

The CDR3 region has the DNA TGCGCCAGCAGCTTGCTACAGTCCTATGGCTACACCTTC. It is translated as CASSLLQSYGYTF. The chain joins TRBV5-1 to TRBJ1-2; D unresolved. From germline, CDR1 is SGHRS and CDR2 YFSETQ. This CDR3 contains 13 residues. V was shortened by 1 base and J by 4 bases, with 8 bases between the two germline ends. Looking up the rest from reference TRBV5-1 and TRBJ1-2 gives the full variable domain: KAGVTQTPRYLIKTRGQQVTLSCSPISGHRSVSWYQQTPGQGLQFLFEYFSETQRNKGNFPGRFSGRQFSNSRSEMNVSTLELGDSALYLCASSLLQSYGYTFGSGTRLTVV.

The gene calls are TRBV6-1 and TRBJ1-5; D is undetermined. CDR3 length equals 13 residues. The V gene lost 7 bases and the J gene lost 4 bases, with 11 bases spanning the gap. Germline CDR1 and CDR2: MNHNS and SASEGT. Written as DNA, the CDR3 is TGTGCCAGCATGGTACAGACAAATCAGCCCCAGCATTTT. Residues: CASMVQTNQPQHF.

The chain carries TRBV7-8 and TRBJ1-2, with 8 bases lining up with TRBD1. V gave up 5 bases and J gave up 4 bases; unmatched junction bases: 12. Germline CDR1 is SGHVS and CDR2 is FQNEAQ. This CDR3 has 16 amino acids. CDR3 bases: TGTGCCAGCAGCCCGAACCAGGGGGCGGCATTCTATGGCTACACCTTC. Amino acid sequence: CASSPNQGAAFYGYTF.

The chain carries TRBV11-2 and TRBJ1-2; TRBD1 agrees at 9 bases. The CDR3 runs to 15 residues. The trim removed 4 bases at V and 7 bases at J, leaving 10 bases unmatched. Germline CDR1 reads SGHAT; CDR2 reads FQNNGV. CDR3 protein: CASSSPRGQGRGYTF. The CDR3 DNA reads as TGTGCCAGCAGCTCCCCAAGGGGACAGGGTCGTGGCTACACCTTC.

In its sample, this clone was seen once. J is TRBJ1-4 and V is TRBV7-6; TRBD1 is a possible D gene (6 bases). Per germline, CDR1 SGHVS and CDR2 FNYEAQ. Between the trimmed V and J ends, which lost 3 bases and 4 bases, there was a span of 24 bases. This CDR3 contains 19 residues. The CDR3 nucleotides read TGTGCCAGCAGCTTGGGGAGGGGGAGACAGACAAGTGTTAATGAAAAACTGTTTTTT. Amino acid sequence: CASSLGRGRQTSVNEKLFF. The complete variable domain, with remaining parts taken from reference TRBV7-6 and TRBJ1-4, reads GAGVSQSPRYKVTKRGQDVALRCDPISGHVSLYWYRQALGQGPEFLTYFNYEAQQDKSGLPNDRFSAERPEGSISTLTIQRTEQRDSAMYRCASSLGRGRQTSVNEKLFFGSGTQLSVL.

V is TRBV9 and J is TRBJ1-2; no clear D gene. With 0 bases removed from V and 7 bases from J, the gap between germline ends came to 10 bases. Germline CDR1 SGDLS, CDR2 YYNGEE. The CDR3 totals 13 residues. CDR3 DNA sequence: TGTGCCAGCAGCGTAGAGCTTCGTGGTGGCTACACCTTC. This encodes CASSVELRGGYTF.

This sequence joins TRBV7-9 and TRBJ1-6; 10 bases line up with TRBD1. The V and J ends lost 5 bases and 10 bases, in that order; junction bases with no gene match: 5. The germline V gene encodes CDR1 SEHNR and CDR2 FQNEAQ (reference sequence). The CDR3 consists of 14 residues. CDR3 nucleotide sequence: TGTGCCAGCAGCCCAGGACAGGGGGTGTCACCCCTCCACTTT. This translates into CASSPGQGVSPLHF.